This T cell receptor (beta chain) was found in a study of T cell clonotyping in hematopoietic cell transplantation. Produced via immunoSEQ multiplex PCR; TCRdb's table is partial and in-frame only. The sample has approximately 9,000 clones, approximately 80% seen once. The origin of this receptor is a male patient in his sixties or seventies who had an allogeneic stem cell transplant from an unrelated donor, so the T cells may come from the graft donor. Some clones in this sample may be carry-over from other donors' samples. The sequenced sample was PBMCs, obtained at the time of graft-versus-host disease after allogeneic stem cell transplant.

The CDR3 nucleotides read TGTGCCAGCAGCTTAGGGGACCCACCCCACTACGAGCAGTACTTC. Amino acid sequence: CASSLGDPPHYEQYF. The chain joins TRBV7-9 to TRBJ2-7, with D perhaps being TRBD1 or TRBD2 (5 bases each). CDR3 size: 15 residues. Germline-derived CDR1 and CDR2 are SEHNR and FQNEAQ (reference sequence). Trimming shortened V by 1 base and J by 3 bases, and 13 bases separated the two germline ends.